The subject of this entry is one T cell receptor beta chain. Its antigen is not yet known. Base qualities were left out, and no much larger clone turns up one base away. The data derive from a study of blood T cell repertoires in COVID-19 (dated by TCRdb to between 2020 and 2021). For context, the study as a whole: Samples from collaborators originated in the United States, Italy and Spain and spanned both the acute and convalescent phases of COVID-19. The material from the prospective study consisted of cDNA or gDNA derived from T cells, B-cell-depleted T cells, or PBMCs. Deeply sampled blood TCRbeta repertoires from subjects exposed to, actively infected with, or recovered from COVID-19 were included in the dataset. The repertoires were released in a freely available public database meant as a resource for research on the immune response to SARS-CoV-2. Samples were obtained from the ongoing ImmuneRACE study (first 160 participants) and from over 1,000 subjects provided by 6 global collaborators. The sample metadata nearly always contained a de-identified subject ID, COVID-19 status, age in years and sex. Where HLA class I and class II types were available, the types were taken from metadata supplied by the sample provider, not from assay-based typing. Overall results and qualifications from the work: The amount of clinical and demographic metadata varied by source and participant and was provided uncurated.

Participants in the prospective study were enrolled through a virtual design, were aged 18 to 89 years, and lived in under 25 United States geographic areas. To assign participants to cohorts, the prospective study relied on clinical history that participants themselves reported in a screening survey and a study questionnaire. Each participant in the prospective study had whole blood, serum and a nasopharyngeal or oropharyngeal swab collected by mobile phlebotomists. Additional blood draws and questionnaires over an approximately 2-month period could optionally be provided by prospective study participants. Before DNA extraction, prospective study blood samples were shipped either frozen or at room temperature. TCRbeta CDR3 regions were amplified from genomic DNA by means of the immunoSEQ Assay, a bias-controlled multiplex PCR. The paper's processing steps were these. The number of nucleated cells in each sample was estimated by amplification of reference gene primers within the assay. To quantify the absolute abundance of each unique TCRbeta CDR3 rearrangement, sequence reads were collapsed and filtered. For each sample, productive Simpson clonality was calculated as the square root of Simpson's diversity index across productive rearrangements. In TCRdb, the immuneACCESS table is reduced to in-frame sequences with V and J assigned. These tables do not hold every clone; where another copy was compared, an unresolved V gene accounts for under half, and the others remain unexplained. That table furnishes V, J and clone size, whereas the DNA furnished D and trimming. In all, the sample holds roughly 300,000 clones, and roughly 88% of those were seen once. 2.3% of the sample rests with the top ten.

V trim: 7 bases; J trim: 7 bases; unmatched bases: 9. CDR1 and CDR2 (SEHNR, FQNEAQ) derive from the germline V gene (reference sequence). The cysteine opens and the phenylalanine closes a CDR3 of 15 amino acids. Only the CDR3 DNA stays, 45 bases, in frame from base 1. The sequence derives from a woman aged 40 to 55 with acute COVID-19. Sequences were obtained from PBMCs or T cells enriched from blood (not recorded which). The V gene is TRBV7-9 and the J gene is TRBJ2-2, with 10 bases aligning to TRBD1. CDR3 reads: CASKRQGAQNGELFF. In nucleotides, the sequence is TGTGCCAGCAAGAGACAGGGGGCGCAAAACGGGGAGCTGTTTTTT. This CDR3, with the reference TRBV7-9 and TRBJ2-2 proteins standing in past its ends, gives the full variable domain DTGVSQNPRHKITKRGQNVTFRCDPISEHNRLYWYRQTLGQGPEFLTYFQNEAQLEKSRLLSDRFSAERPKGSFSTLEIQRTEQGDSAMYLCASKRQGAQNGELFFGEGSRLTVL.